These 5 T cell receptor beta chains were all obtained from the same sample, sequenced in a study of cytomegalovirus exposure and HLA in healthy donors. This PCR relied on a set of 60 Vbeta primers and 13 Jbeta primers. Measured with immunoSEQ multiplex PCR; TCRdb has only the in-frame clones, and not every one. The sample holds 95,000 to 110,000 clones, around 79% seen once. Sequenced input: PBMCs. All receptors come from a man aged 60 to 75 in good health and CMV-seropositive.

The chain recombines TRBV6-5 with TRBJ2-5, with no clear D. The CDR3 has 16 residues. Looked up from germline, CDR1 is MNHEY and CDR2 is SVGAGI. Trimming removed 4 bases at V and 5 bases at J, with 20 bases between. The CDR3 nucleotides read TGTGCCAGCAGTTCCCCTCGACGCGGCCCAAGGGAGACCCAGTACTTC. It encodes CASSSPRRGPRETQYF.

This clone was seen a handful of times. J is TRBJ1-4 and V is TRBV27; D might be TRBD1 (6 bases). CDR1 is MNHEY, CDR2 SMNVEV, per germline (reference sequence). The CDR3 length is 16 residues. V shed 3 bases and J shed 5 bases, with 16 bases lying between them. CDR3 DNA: TGTGCCAGCAGTTTGGTCCGGACAGTTGGGAATGAAAAACTGTTTTTT. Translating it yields CASSLVRTVGNEKLFF. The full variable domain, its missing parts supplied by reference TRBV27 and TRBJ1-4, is EAQVTQNPRYLITVTGKKLTVTCSQNMNHEYMSWYRQDPGLGLRQIYYSMNVEVTDKGDVPEGYKVSRKEKRNFPLILESPSPNQTSLYFCASSLVRTVGNEKLFFGSGTQLSVL.

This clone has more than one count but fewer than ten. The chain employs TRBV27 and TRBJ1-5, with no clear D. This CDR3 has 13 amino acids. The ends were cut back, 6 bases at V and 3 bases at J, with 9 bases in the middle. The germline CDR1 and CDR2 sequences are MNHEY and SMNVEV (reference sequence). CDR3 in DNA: TGTGCCAGCAGACTCGAGTTCAATCAGCCCCAGCATTTT. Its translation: CASRLEFNQPQHF.

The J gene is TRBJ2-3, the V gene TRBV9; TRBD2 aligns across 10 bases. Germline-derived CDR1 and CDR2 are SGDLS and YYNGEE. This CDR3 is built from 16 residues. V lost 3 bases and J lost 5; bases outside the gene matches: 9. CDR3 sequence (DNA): TGTGCCAGCAGCGGATCTAGCGGGGGTGGTCAAGATACGCAGTATTTT. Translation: CASSGSSGGGQDTQYF.

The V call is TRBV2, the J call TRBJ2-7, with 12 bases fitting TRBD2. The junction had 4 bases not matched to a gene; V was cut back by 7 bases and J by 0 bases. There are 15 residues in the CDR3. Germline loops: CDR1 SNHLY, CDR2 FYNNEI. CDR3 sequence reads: CASNGLAGFSYEQYF. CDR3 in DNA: TGTGCCAGCAATGGACTAGCGGGGTTCTCCTACGAGCAGTACTTC.